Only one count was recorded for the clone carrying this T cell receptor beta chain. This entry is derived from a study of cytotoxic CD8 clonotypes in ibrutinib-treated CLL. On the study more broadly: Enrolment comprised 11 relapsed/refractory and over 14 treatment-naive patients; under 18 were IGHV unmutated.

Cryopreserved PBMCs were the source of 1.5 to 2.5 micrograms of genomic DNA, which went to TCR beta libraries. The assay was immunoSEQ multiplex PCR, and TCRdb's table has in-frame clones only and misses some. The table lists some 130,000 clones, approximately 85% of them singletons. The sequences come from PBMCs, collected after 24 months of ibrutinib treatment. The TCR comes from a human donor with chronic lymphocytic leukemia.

For the CDR3, the DNA is TGTGCCAGCAGTGATCTTATGAGAGCAGGCACAGATACGCAGTATTTT. It codes for CASSDLMRAGTDTQYF. The chain links TRBV25-1 to TRBJ2-3; D call uncertain. Per germline, CDR1 MGHDK and CDR2 SYGVNS. The CDR3 consists of 16 residues. Between the trimmed V and J ends, which lost 3 bases and 1 base, there was a span of 14 bases.